These 4 T cell receptor beta chains share one sample of origin, sequenced in a study of control samples from healthy donors and cancer patients. Measured with immunoSEQ multiplex PCR; TCRdb has only the in-frame clones, and not every one. The sample lists roughly 55,000 clones, 88% occurring once. The specimen sequenced was blood. The receptors come from a man aged 50 or older in good health.

The chain links TRBV5-4 to TRBJ1-4; D gene ambiguous. The germline V gene encodes CDR1 SGHNT and CDR2 YYREEE (reference sequence). CDR3 size: 15 residues. V was clipped by 0 bases and J by 4 bases, with 10 bases between them. DNA for the CDR3: TGTGCCAGCAGCTTGGGTACGGCCGGTAATGAAAAACTGTTTTTT. Translated, it gives CASSLGTAGNEKLFF.

This clone turned up a few times. V and J are TRBV6-5 and TRBJ1-2; 9 positions match TRBD1. The CDR3 runs 14 residues. CDR1 MNHEY and CDR2 SVGAGI come from the germline V gene. J lost 6 bases, V lost 2 bases, and 4 bases had no gene match. The CDR3 loop is CASSYHRGRDGYTF. The CDR3 bases are TGTGCCAGCAGTTACCACAGGGGGCGCGATGGCTACACCTTC.

The chain carries TRBV2 and TRBJ1-5; D might be TRBD1 (5 bases). This CDR3 spans 12 amino acids. CDR1 SNHLY and CDR2 FYNNEI come from the germline V gene. V lost 6 bases and J lost 9, with 12 bases in between. CDR3 coding DNA: TGTGCCAGCAGCACCGGGGCCGGGCCCCAGCATTTT. This sequence encodes CASSTGAGPQHF.

This sequence joins TRBV4-3 and TRBJ1-1; D may be TRBD1 (5 bases). This CDR3 spans 13 amino acids. Trimming removed 1 base at V and 6 bases at J, with 9 bases between. Germline CDR1 LGHNA, CDR2 YSLEER. The CDR3 DNA reads as TGCGCCAGCAGCCAAGTGGGGGGAGCTGAAGCTTTCTTT. This codes for CASSQVGGAEAFF.